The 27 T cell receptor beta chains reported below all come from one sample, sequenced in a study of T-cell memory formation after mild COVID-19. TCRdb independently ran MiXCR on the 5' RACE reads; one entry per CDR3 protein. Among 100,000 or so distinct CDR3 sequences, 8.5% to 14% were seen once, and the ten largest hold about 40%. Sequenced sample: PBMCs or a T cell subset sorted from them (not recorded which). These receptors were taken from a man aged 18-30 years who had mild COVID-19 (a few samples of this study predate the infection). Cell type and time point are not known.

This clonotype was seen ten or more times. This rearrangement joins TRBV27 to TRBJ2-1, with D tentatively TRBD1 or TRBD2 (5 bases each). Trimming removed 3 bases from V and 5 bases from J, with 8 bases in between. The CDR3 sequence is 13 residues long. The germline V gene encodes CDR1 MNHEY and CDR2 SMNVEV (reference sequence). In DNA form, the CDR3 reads TGTGCCAGCAGTTTTTTGGGACACAATGAGCAGTTCTTC. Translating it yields CASSFLGHNEQFF.

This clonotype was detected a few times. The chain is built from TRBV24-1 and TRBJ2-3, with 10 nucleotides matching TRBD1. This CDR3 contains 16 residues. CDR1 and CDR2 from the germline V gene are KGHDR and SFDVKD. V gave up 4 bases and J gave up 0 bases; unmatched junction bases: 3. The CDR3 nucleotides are TGTGCCACCAGTGACGGACAGGGGGGTAGCACAGATACGCAGTATTTT. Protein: CATSDGQGGSTDTQYF.

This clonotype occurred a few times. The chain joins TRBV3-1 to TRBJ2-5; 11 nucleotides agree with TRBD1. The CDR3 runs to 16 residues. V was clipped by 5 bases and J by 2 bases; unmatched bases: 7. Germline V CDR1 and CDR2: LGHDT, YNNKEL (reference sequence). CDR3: CASSTRTGGPQETQYF. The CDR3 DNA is TGTGCCAGCAGCACCAGGACAGGGGGCCCGCAAGAGACCCAGTACTTC.

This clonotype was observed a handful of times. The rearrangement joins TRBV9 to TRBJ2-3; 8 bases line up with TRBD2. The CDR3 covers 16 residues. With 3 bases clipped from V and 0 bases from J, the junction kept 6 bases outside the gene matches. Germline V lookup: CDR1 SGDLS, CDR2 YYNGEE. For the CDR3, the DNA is TGTGCCAGCAGCGAGGGCAGCGGGGGAAGCACAGATACGCAGTATTTT. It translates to CASSEGSGGSTDTQYF.

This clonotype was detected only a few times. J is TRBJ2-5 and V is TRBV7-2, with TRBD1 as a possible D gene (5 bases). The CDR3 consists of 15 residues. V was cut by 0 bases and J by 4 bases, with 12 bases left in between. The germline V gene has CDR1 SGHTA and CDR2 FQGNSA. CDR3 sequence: CASSLAPARGETQYF. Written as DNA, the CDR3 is TGTGCCAGCAGCTTAGCCCCAGCTAGGGGAGAGACCCAGTACTTC.

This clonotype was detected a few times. In nucleotides, the CDR3 is TGTGCCAGCAGTTTACAGGGGGTTGACGAGCAGTACTTC. Translated: CASSLQGVDEQYF. The chain joins TRBV6-5 to TRBJ2-7, with TRBD1 matching 8 bases. This CDR3 spans 13 amino acids. V lost 4 bases and J lost 5; bases outside the gene matches: 4. CDR1 and CDR2 (germline): MNHEY, SVGAGI.

CDR3 in amino acids: CASSQALDNEQFF. CDR3 sequence (DNA): TGCGCCAGCAGCCAAGCCTTGGACAATGAGCAGTTCTTC. This chain uses TRBV4-1 with TRBJ2-1; D is undetermined. V was clipped by 1 base and J by 5 bases, with 6 bases between them. Per the germline V gene, CDR1 is MGHRA and CDR2 is YSYEKL. The CDR3 runs to 13 residues.

CDR3 sequence: CASSLGTTGASGNTIYF. In DNA, the CDR3 is TGTGCCAGCAGTTTAGGAACGACAGGGGCCTCTGGAAACACCATATATTTT. The chain is built from TRBV28 and TRBJ1-3; 8 positions agree with TRBD1. CDR3 length: 17 amino acids. Germline-derived CDR1 and CDR2 are MDHEN and SYDVKM. The V segment lost 2 bases and the J segment 0 bases; nucleotides outside the gene matches: 6.

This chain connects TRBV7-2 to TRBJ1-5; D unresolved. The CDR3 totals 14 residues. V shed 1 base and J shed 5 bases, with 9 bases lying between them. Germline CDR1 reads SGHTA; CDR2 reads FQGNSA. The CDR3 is CASSLGNSYQPQHF. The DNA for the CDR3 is TGTGCCAGCAGCTTAGGAAACAGTTATCAGCCCCAGCATTTT.

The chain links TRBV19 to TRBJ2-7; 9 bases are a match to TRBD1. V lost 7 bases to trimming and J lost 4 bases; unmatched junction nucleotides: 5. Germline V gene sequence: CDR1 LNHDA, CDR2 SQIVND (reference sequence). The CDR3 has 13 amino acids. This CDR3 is CASTPGQGYEQYF. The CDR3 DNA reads TGTGCCAGTACGCCGGGACAGGGATACGAGCAGTACTTC.

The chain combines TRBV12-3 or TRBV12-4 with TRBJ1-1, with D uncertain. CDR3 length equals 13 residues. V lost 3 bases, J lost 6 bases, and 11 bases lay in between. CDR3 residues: CASSLPPAAEAFF. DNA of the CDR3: TGTGCCAGCAGTTTGCCCCCAGCTGCTGAAGCTTTCTTT.

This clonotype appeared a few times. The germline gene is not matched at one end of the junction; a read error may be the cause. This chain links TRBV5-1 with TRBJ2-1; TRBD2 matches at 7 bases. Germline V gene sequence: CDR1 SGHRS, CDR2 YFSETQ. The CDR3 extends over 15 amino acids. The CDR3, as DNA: TGCGCCAGCAGCTTGAGGGACTACTCCTACATTGAGCAGTTCTTC. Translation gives CASSLRDYSYIEQFF. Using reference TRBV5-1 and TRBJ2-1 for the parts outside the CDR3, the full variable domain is KAGVTQTPRYLIKTRGQQVTLSCSPISGHRSVSWYQQTPGQGLQFLFEYFSETQRNKGNFPGRFSGRQFSNSRSEMNVSTLELGDSALYLCASSLRDYSYIEQFFGPGTRLTVL.

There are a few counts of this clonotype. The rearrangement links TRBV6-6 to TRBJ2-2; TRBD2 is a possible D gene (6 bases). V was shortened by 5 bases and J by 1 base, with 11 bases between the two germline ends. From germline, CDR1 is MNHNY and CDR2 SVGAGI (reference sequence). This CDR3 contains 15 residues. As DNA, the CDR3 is TGTGCCAGCAGTCTCTTCGGGGGGAACACCGGGGAGCTGTTTTTT. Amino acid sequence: CASSLFGGNTGELFF.

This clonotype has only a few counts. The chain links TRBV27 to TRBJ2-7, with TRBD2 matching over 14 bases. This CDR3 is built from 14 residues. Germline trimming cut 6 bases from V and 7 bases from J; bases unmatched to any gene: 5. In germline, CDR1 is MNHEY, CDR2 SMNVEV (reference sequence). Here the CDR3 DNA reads TGTGCCAGCAGGAAGGGACTAGCGGGGGATGAGCAGTACGTC. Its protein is CASRKGLAGDEQYV.

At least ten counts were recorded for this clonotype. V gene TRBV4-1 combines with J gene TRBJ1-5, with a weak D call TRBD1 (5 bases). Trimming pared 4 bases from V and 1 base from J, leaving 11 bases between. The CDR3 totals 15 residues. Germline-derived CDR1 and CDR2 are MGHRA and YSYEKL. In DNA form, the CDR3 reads TGCGCCAGCAGCCCGAGTGGGGGAAGCAATCAGCCCCAGCATTTT. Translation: CASSPSGGSNQPQHF.

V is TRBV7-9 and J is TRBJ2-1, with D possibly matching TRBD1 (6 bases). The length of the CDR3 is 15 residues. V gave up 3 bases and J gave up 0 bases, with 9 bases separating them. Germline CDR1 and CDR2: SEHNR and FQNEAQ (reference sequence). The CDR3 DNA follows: TGTGCCAGCAGCTTTTCGACAGGCTCCTACAATGAGCAGTTCTTC. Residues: CASSFSTGSYNEQFF.

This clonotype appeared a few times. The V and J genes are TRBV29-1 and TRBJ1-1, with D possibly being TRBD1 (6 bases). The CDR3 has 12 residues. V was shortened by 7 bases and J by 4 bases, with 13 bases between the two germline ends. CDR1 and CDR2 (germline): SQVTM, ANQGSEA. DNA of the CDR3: TGCAGCGCGGGCGGGGGGGCCACTGAAGCTTTCTTT. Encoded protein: CSAGGGATEAFF.

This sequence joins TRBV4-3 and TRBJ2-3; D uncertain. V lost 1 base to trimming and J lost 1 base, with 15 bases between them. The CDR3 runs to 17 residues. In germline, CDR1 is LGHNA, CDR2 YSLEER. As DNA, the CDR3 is TGCGCCAGCAGCCAAGTAACGGTGGTTCTGGGCACAGATACGCAGTATTTT. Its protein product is CASSQVTVVLGTDTQYF.

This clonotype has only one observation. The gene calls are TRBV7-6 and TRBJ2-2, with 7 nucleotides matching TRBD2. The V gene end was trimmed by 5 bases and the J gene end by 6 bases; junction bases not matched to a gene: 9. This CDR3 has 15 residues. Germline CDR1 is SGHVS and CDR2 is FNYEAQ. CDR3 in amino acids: CASSPSGGRAGELFF. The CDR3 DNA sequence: TGTGCCAGCAGCCCCTCGGGAGGCCGGGCCGGGGAGCTGTTTTTT.

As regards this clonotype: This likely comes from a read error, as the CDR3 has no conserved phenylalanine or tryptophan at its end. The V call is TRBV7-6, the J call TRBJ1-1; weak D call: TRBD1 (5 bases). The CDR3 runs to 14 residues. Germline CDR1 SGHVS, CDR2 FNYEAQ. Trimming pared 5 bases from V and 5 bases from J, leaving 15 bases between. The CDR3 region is CASSPDGGMTEAFI. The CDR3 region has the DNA TGTGCCAGCAGCCCAGACGGGGGGATGACTGAAGCTTTCATT.

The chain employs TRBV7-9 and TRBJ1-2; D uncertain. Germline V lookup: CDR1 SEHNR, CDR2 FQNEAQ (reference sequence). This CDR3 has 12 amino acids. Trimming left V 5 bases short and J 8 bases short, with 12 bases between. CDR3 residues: CASSRGLGGYTF. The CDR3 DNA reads TGTGCCAGCAGCCGAGGGCTGGGCGGCTACACCTTC. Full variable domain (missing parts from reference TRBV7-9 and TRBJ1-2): DTGVSQNPRHKITKRGQNVTFRCDPISEHNRLYWYRQTLGQGPEFLTYFQNEAQLEKSRLLSDRFSAERPKGSFSTLEIQRTEQGDSAMYLCASSRGLGGYTFGSGTRLTVV.

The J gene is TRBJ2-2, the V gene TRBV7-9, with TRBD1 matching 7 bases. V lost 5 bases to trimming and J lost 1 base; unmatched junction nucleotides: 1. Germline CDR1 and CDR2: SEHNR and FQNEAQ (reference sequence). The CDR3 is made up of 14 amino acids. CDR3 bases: TGTGCCAGCAGCGGGACAGTGAACACCGGGGAGCTGTTTTTT. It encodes CASSGTVNTGELFF.

The CDR3 DNA follows: TGTGCCAGCAGTCCAGGGGGACTCAGGGGGTCCAATGAGCAGTTCTTC. Translation: CASSPGGLRGSNEQFF. The chain combines TRBV6-2 or TRBV6-3 with TRBJ2-1, with TRBD1 as a possible D gene (7 bases). The CDR3 sequence is 16 residues long. V lost 5 bases and J 6 bases, leaving 20 bases between the germline ends. In germline, CDR1 is MNHEY, CDR2 SVGEGT.

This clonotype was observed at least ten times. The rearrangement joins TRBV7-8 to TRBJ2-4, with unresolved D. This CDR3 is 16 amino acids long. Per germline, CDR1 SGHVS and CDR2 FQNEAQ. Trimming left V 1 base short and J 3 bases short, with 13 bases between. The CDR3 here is CASSLGVFFGKNIQYF. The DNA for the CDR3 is TGTGCCAGCAGCTTAGGGGTGTTCTTTGGCAAAAACATTCAGTACTTC.

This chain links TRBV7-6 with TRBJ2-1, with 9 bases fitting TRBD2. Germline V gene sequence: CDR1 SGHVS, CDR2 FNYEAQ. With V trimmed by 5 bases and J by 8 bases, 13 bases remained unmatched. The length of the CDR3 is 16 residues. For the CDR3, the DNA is TGTGCCAGCAGCCCGGCCTTGCGATTAGCGGGGGATGAGCAGTTCTTC. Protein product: CASSPALRLAGDEQFF.

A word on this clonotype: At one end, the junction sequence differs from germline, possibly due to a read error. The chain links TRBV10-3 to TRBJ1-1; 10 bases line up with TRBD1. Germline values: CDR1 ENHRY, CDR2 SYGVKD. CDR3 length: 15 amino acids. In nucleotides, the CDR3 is TGTGCCATCACTGAGACAGGGGGCAGTCGCACTGAAGCTTTCTTT. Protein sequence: CAITETGGSRTEAFF.

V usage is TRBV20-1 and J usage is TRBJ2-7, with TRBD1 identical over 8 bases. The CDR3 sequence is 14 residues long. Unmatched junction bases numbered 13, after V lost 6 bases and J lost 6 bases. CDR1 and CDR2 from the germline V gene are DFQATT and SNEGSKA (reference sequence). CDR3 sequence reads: CSAHRDRSSLEQYF. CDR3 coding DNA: TGCAGTGCCCACCGGGACAGGTCTTCCCTCGAGCAGTACTTC.